This is a list of T cell receptor beta chains from one sample in a study of T cells in Graves' hyperthyroidism and ophthalmopathy. In TCRdb, the multiplex PCR reads were re-called with MiXCR into one record per CDR3 protein. The sample records a few hundred thousand distinct CDR3 sequences, approximately 15% being singletons. The material sequenced was blood. The receptors here all came from a woman in her 30s with Graves' ophthalmopathy. Each CDR3 is given without its conserved first and last residue. D genes are given only for firm matches.

CDR3aa: SASGINHGYT; d_gene: NA; j_gene: TRBJ1-2; v_gene: TRBV20-1
CDR3aa: SASGGNTGELF; d_gene: NA; j_gene: TRBJ2-2; v_gene: TRBV20-1
CDR3aa: SSSPSSGGTEAF; d_gene: NA; j_gene: TRBJ1-1; v_gene: TRBV20-1
CDR3aa: AWGKGQGKVSTDTQY; d_gene: TRBD1; j_gene: TRBJ2-3; v_gene: TRBV30
CDR3aa: ASSQPLGTDSTEQY; d_gene: TRBD1; j_gene: TRBJ2-7; v_gene: TRBV9
CDR3aa: ASRGGGSGEKLF; d_gene: NA; j_gene: TRBJ1-4; v_gene: TRBV6-1
CDR3aa: ASSLARTSFHEQY; d_gene: TRBD2; j_gene: TRBJ2-7; v_gene: TRBV7-2
CDR3aa: ASSQVGTDTNYGYT; d_gene: NA; j_gene: TRBJ1-2; v_gene: TRBV4-2
CDR3aa: ASSPQGRGETQY; d_gene: NA; j_gene: TRBJ2-5; v_gene: TRBV18
CDR3aa: SAYLGSSYNEQF; d_gene: NA; j_gene: TRBJ2-1; v_gene: TRBV20-1
CDR3aa: ATSRRSGNQETQY; d_gene: TRBD2; j_gene: TRBJ2-5; v_gene: TRBV15
CDR3aa: ASRSDREIGETQY; d_gene: TRBD1; j_gene: TRBJ2-5; v_gene: TRBV28
CDR3aa: ASSKGQGGTEAF; d_gene: TRBD1; j_gene: TRBJ1-1; v_gene: TRBV6-1
CDR3aa: ASSLRQTIAPQH; d_gene: NA; j_gene: TRBJ1-5; v_gene: TRBV12-3/TRBV12-4
CDR3aa: SAREYSTGELF; d_gene: NA; j_gene: TRBJ2-2; v_gene: TRBV20-1
CDR3aa: ASSFFPNYGYT; d_gene: NA; j_gene: TRBJ1-2; v_gene: TRBV28
CDR3aa: ASSPPATNQPQH; d_gene: NA; j_gene: TRBJ1-5; v_gene: TRBV28
CDR3aa: SVSPGGQGGYT; d_gene: NA; j_gene: TRBJ1-2; v_gene: TRBV29-1
CDR3aa: ASSRRQAYEQY; d_gene: NA; j_gene: TRBJ2-7; v_gene: TRBV11-2
CDR3aa: ASSQDYTDTYGYT; d_gene: NA; j_gene: TRBJ1-2; v_gene: TRBV3-1
CDR3aa: ASSQEGRVVTYEQY; d_gene: NA; j_gene: TRBJ2-7; v_gene: TRBV12-3/TRBV12-4
CDR3aa: ASSQTTGKIQWAGELF; d_gene: NA; j_gene: TRBJ2-2; v_gene: TRBV3-1
CDR3aa: ASSLSGSGIGHGYT; d_gene: NA; j_gene: TRBJ1-2; v_gene: TRBV7-2
CDR3aa: ASSHGQGAYEQY; d_gene: TRBD1; j_gene: TRBJ2-7; v_gene: TRBV3-1
CDR3aa: ASGLVVRGPRFDEQY; d_gene: NA; j_gene: TRBJ2-7; v_gene: TRBV12-5
CDR3aa: ASSQDLDGYT; d_gene: NA; j_gene: TRBJ1-2; v_gene: TRBV4-2